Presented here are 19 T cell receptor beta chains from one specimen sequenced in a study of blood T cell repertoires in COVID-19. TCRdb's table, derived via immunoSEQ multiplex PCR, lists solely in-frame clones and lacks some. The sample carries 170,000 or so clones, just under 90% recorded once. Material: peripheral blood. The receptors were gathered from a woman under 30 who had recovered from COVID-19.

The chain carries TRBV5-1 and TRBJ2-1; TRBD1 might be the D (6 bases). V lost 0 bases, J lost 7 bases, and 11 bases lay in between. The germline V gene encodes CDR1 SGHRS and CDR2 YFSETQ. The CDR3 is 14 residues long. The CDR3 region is CASSLGGTRNEQFF. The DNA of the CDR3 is TGCGCCAGCAGCTTGGGAGGGACACGGAATGAGCAGTTCTTC.

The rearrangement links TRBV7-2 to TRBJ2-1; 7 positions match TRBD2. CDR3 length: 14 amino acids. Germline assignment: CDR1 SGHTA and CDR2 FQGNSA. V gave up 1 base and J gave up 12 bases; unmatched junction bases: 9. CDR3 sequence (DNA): TGTGCCAGCAGCTTAGGGAGCGGGGAAGGTGCGCAGTTCTTC. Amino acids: CASSLGSGEGAQFF.

As DNA, the CDR3 is TGTGCCAGCAGCTTAGACCGACTTCACGAGCAGTACGTC. Translation: CASSLDRLHEQYV. The chain uses TRBV9 and TRBJ2-7; no definite D call. Germline V lookup: CDR1 SGDLS, CDR2 YYNGEE. V was shortened by 4 bases and J by 5 bases, with 13 bases between the two germline ends. CDR3 length: 13 amino acids.

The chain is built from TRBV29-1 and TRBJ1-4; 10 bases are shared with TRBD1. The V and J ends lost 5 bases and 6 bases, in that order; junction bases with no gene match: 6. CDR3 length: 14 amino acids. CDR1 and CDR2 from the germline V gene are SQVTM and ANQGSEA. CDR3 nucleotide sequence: TGCAGCGTTCTTTTGGGACAGGGGTATGAAAAACTGTTTTTT. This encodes CSVLLGQGYEKLFF.

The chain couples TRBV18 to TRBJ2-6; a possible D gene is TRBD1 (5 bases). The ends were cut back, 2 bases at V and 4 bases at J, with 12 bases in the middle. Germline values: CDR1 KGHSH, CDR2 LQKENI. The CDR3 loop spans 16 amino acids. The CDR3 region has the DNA TGTGCCAGCTCACCAGTTACAGGTGCCGGGGCCAACGTCCTGACTTTC. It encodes CASSPVTGAGANVLTF.

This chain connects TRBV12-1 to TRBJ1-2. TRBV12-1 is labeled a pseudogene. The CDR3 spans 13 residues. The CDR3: CASSLGGEDGYTF. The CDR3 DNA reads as TGTGCCAGCAGCTTGGGGGGGGAAGATGGCTACACCTTC.

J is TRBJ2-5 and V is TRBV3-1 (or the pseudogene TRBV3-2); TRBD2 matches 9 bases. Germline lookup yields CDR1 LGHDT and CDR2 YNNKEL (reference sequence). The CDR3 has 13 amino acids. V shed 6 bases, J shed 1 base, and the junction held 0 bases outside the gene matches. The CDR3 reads CASRTSGQETQYF. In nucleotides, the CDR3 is TGTGCCAGCAGGACTAGCGGCCAAGAGACCCAGTACTTC.

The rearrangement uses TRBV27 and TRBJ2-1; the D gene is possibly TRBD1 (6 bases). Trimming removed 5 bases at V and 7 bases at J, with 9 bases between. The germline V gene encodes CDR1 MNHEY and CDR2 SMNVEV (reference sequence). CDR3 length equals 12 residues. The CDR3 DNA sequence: TGTGCCAGCAGTATAACAGGGAATGAGCAGTTCTTC. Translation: CASSITGNEQFF.

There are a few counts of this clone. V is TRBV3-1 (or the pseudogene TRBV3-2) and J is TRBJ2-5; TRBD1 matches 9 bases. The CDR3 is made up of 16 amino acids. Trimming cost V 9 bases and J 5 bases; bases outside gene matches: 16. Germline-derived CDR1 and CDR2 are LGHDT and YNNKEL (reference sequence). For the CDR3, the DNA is TGTGCCAGAGGCAGGGGGACAGGGTTTTGTTGGGAGACCCAGTACTTC. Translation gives CARGRGTGFCWETQYF.

In nucleotides, the CDR3 is TGCGCCAGCAGCGCGGGGACAGGGGTCGGGGAAAAACTGTTTTTT. Its translation is CASSAGTGVGEKLFF. V gene TRBV5-1 combines with J gene TRBJ1-4; 10 bases are shared with TRBD1. V gave up 4 bases and J gave up 8 bases; unmatched junction bases: 8. CDR3 length: 15 residues. CDR1 is SGHRS and CDR2 is YFSETQ in the germline V gene.

CDR3 amino acids: CASSQIQGAYNEQFF. The CDR3, as DNA: TGTGCCAGCAGCCAAATACAGGGGGCGTACAATGAGCAGTTCTTC. V and J are TRBV14 and TRBJ2-1; 9 nucleotides match TRBD1. The CDR3 consists of 15 residues. After removal of 2 bases from V and 4 bases from J, the junction contained 3 bases not matched to a gene. Germline V lookup: CDR1 SGHDN, CDR2 FVKESK.

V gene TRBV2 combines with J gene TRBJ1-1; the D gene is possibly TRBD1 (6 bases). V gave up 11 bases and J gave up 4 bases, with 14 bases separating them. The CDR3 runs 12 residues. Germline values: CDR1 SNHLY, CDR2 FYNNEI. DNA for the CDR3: TGTGCCGGAGGGGGGGGAGGCACTGAAGCTTTCTTT. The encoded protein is CAGGGGGTEAFF.

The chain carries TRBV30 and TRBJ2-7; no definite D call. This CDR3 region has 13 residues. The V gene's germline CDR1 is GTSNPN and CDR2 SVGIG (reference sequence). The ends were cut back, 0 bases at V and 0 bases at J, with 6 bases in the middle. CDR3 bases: TGTGCCTGGAGTGTTGATAGCTCCTACGAGCAGTACGTC. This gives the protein CAWSVDSSYEQYV.

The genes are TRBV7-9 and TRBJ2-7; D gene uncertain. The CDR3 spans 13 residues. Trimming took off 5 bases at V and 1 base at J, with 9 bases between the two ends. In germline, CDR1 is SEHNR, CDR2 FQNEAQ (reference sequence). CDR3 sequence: CASSPSRSYEQYV. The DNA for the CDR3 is TGTGCCAGCAGCCCCTCCAGGTCCTACGAGCAGTACGTC.

CDR3 in amino acids: CASSSQRTRYEQYV. For the CDR3, the DNA is TGTGCCAGCAGTTCTCAACGGACTAGGTACGAGCAGTACGTC. This chain links TRBV6-5 with TRBJ2-7, with TRBD2 matching over 7 bases. Germline V CDR1 and CDR2: MNHEY, SVGAGI. After removal of 4 bases from V and 4 bases from J, the junction contained 7 bases not matched to a gene. This CDR3 region has 14 residues.

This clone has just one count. The CDR3 nucleotides read TGTGCCAGTAGTATAGATGAGACAGGGTTTGCCAATCAGCCCCAGCATTTT. It translates to CASSIDETGFANQPQHF. J is TRBJ1-5 and V is TRBV19; 7 positions agree with TRBD1. Germline-derived CDR1 and CDR2 are LNHDA and SQIVND (reference sequence). This CDR3 is built from 17 residues. With V trimmed by 0 bases and J by 3 bases, 8 bases remained unmatched.

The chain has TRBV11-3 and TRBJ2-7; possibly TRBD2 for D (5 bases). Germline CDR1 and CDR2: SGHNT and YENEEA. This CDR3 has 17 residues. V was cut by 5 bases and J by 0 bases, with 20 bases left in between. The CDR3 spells CASSLRRLRRSSYEQYV. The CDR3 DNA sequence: TGTGCCAGCAGCCTCAGGAGGTTGCGGAGGAGCTCCTACGAGCAGTACGTC.

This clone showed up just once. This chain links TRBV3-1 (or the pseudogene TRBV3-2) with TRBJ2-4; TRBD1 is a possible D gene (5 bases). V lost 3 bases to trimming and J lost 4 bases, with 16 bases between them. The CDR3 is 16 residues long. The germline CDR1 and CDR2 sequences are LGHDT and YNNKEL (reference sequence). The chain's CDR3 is CASSQWGESEKNIQYF. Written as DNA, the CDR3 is TGTGCCAGCAGCCAGTGGGGCGAGTCGGAAAAAAACATTCAGTACTTC.

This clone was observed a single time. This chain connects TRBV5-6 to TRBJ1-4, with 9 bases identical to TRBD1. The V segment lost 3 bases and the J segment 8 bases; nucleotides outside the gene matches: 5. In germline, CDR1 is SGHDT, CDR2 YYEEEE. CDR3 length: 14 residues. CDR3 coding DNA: TGTGCCAGCAGCTCGGACAGGGGAGGAGAAAAACTGTTTTTT. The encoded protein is CASSSDRGGEKLFF.